The entry below gives a single T cell receptor beta chain sequence along with its context. The sample belongs to a study of blood T cell repertoires in COVID-19. This CDR3 contains 10 residues. Trimming removed 6 bases from V and 3 bases from J, with 2 bases in between. The germline CDR1 and CDR2 sequences are LGHDT and YNNKEL (reference sequence). The method was immunoSEQ multiplex PCR; TCRdb's version includes in-frame clones alone and lacks a portion of them. The sample comprises around 25,000 clones, approximately 74% of which are singletons, and about 6% rests with the top ten. The receptor comes from a man aged 50 to 59 with COVID-19, enrolled during active disease. This chain connects TRBV3-1 (or the pseudogene TRBV3-2) to TRBJ2-5; no clear D. Input material: peripheral blood. The CDR3 reads CASSKETQYF. The CDR3 DNA sequence: TGTGCCAGCAGTAAAGAGACCCAGTACTTC.